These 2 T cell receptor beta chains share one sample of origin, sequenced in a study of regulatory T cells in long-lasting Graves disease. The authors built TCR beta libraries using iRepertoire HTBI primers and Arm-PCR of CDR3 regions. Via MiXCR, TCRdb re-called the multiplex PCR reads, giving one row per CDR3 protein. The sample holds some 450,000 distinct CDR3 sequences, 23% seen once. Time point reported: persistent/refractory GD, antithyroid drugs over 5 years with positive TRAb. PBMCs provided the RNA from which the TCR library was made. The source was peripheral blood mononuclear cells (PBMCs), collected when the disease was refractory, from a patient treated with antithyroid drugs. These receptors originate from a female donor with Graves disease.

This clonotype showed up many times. The CDR3 here is CASSLIAGIVAFF. The CDR3 nucleotides are TGTGCCAGCAGTTTAATAGCGGGGATTGTGGCTTTCTTT. This chain joins TRBV12-3 or TRBV12-4 and TRBJ1-1; D gene unclear. Deletions cut 2 bases from V and 11 bases from J, with 15 bases between. The CDR3 covers 13 residues.

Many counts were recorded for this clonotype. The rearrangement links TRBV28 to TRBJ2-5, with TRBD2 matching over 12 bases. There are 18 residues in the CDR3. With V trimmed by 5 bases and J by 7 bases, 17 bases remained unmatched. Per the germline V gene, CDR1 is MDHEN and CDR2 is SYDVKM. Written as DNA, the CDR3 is TGTGCCAGCAGTCTCACCTTGGGGACTAGCGGGTCGAGGGTGACCCAGTACTTC. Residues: CASSLTLGTSGSRVTQYF.